A selection of T cell receptor beta chains follows, all from one sample in a study of T-cell memory formation after mild COVID-19. Each CDR3 protein is one row after TCRdb ran MiXCR on the 5' RACE reads. The profile covers some 49,000 distinct CDR3 sequences, with 25% to 35% appearing a single time and roughly two fifths taken by the ten largest. The sequenced material came from PBMCs or a T cell subset sorted from them (not recorded which). The receptors stem from a man between 18 and 29 years old who had mild COVID-19 (a few samples of this study predate the infection). Cell type and time point are not known. Each CDR3 is given with its conserved first and last residue. The order of the fields is J gene, D gene, clone size, V gene, CDR3 protein, CDR3 DNA. The D gene is left open where the match is weak. Only part of the rows carry a size: once, few, many, or a class if the clone is expanded.

TRBJ1-2	NA	NA	TRBV20-1	CSALDSHYGYTF	TGCAGTGCCCTGGACAGCCACTATGGCTACACCTTC
TRBJ2-3	TRBD2	NA	TRBV7-2	CASSFPGLAGGLADTQYF	TGTGCCAGCAGCTTTCCGGGACTAGCGGGGGGGCTGGCAGATACGCAGTATTTT
TRBJ2-3	NA	medium-sized	TRBV5-1	CASSPGQTSTDTQYF	TGCGCCAGCAGCCCAGGACAGACTAGCACAGATACGCAGTATTTT
TRBJ2-1	TRBD2	NA	TRBV19	CASSTHSGGEQFF	TGTGCCAGTAGTACCCATAGCGGGGGTGAGCAGTTCTTC
TRBJ2-6	NA	NA	TRBV11-2	CASGYSGANVLTF	TGTGCCAGCGGCTACTCTGGGGCCAACGTCCTGACTTTC
TRBJ2-7	NA	few	TRBV4-1	CASSPQRRGLKDEQYF	TGCGCCAGCAGCCCCCAACGGAGGGGTCTTAAGGACGAGCAGTACTTC
TRBJ2-5	NA	few	TRBV7-2	CASSTPHAQGETQYF	TGTGCCAGCAGCACACCCCATGCACAGGGAGAGACCCAGTACTTC
TRBJ1-1	NA	NA	TRBV6-5	CASSYAVHYEAFF	TGTGCCAGCAGTTACGCCGTACACTATGAAGCTTTCTTT
TRBJ2-3	NA	NA	TRBV5-1	CASSLAYMGTDTQYF	TGCGCCAGCAGCCTCGCTTATATGGGCACAGATACGCAGTATTTT
TRBJ2-3	NA	few	TRBV4-1	CASSQEGLGGLQDTQYF	TGCGCCAGCAGCCAAGAGGGATTAGGGGGACTGCAAGATACGCAGTATTTT
TRBJ1-1	NA	few	TRBV28	CASSFAVGRGETEAFF	TGTGCCAGCAGTTTCGCAGTTGGGAGGGGCGAGACTGAAGCTTTCTTT
TRBJ2-1	NA	few	TRBV6-5	CASSRDASNEQFF	TGTGCCAGCAGTCGGGACGCCAGCAATGAGCAGTTCTTC
TRBJ2-1	NA	NA	TRBV7-3	CASSLQIAPRDEQFF	TGTGCCAGCAGCTTACAAATCGCCCCTCGCGATGAGCAGTTCTTC
TRBJ2-2	TRBD2	NA	TRBV6-2/TRBV6-3	CASNGLAANTGELFF	TGTGCCAGCAATGGACTAGCGGCGAACACCGGGGAGCTGTTTTTT
TRBJ2-7	NA	few	TRBV7-2	CASSPDSSYEQYF	TGTGCCAGCAGTCCGGACAGCTCCTACGAGCAGTACTTC
TRBJ2-2	NA	NA	TRBV5-4	CASSLGSGGPTGELFF	TGTGCCAGCAGCTTGGGTTCGGGCGGCCCTACCGGGGAGCTGTTTTTT
TRBJ2-1	NA	NA	TRBV7-3	CASSPDVSSYNEQFF	TGTGCCAGCAGCCCAGACGTTAGCTCCTACAATGAGCAGTTCTTC
TRBJ2-3	NA	few	TRBV20-1	CSALTLDFSTDTQYF	TGCAGTGCTCTTACCCTAGACTTTAGCACAGATACGCAGTATTTT
TRBJ2-2	NA	NA	TRBV2	CATPDRNTGELFF	TGTGCCACGCCGGACCGTAACACCGGGGAGCTGTTTTTT
TRBJ2-1	NA	few	TRBV7-8	CASSLRVAAYNEQFF	TGTGCCAGCAGCCTTCGGGTGGCGGCATACAATGAGCAGTTCTTC
TRBJ2-3	NA	few	TRBV4-1	CASSHVTDTQYF	TGCGCCAGCAGCCATGTCACAGATACGCAGTATTTT
TRBJ1-1	TRBD1	NA	TRBV2	CASSTGGITEAFF	TGTGCCAGCAGCACAGGGGGTATCACTGAAGCTTTCTTT
TRBJ2-3	NA	few	TRBV11-1	CASSLMESPRDTQYF	TGTGCCAGCAGCTTAATGGAGTCCCCGCGGGATACGCAGTATTTT
TRBJ2-1	NA	NA	TRBV12-3/TRBV12-4	CASSLVSADNEQFF	TGTGCCAGCAGTTTGGTTTCGGCGGATAATGAGCAGTTCTTC
TRBJ2-1	TRBD2	NA	TRBV4-2	CASSQDKVAGAAYNEQFF	TGTGCCAGCAGCCAAGACAAGGTAGCGGGGGCCGCCTACAATGAGCAGTTCTTC
TRBJ2-5	NA	few	TRBV6-5	CASSYSPSSETQYF	TGTGCCAGCAGTTACTCTCCTAGCTCCGAGACCCAGTACTTC
TRBJ2-1	NA	few	TRBV4-3	CASSQGTTQAYNEQFF	TGCGCCAGCAGCCAAGGTACGACCCAGGCGTACAATGAGCAGTTCTTC
TRBJ2-3	NA	NA	TRBV5-1	CASSSPRSDTQYF	TGCGCCAGCAGCTCGCCGCGGTCAGATACGCAGTATTTT
TRBJ1-1	NA	few	TRBV12-3/TRBV12-4	CASSSGSTTEAFF	TGTGCCAGCAGCTCCGGTAGTACGACTGAAGCTTTCTTT
TRBJ2-7	NA	NA	TRBV12-3/TRBV12-4	CASSGGRGYEQYF	TGTGCCAGCAGCGGGGGCAGGGGCTACGAGCAGTACTTC
TRBJ2-3	NA	NA	TRBV4-3	CASSQEGDSTDTQYF	TGCGCCAGCAGCCAAGAGGGAGACAGCACAGATACGCAGTATTTT
TRBJ2-1	NA	NA	TRBV9	CASSVEAGEQFF	TGTGCCAGCAGCGTAGAGGCAGGGGAGCAGTTCTTC
TRBJ2-3	TRBD1	NA	TRBV15	CATSRDPRGTDTQYF	TGTGCCACCAGCAGAGATCCCAGGGGGACAGATACGCAGTATTTT
TRBJ1-1	NA	few	TRBV12-3/TRBV12-4	CASSLAPSGIVEAFF	TGTGCCAGCAGTTTAGCCCCCTCCGGAATAGTGGAAGCTTTCTTT
TRBJ2-7	NA	few	TRBV29-1	CSVEERRNYEQYF	TGCAGCGTTGAAGAACGCCGGAACTACGAGCAGTACTTC
TRBJ2-2	NA	NA	TRBV14	CASSPRMNTGELFF	TGTGCCAGCAGCCCCCGGATGAACACCGGGGAGCTGTTTTTT
TRBJ2-7	NA	few	TRBV10-2	CASRGTSGYEQYF	TGCGCCAGCAGGGGGACTTCGGGCTACGAGCAGTACTTC
TRBJ1-3	NA	NA	TRBV4-3	CASSREWAPAGNTIYF	TGCGCCAGCAGCCGGGAGTGGGCTCCCGCTGGAAACACCATATATTTT
TRBJ2-5	NA	few	TRBV4-1	CASSRAGETQYF	TGCGCCAGCAGCCGAGCAGGGGAGACCCAGTACTTC
TRBJ2-1	NA	many	TRBV6-4	CASSDRMNSRHGEQFF	TGTGCCAGCAGTGACCGTATGAACTCTCGTCACGGTGAGCAGTTCTTC
TRBJ2-7	TRBD2	NA	TRBV4-2	CASSQETSEPYEQYF	TGTGCCAGCAGCCAAGAGACTAGCGAGCCCTACGAGCAGTACTTC